Listed below are T cell receptor beta chains from one sample, sequenced in a study of T cells after yellow fever vaccination. TCRdb fed the 5' RACE reads into MiXCR, producing one record per CDR3 protein. The sample has under 150,000 distinct CDR3 sequences, 7.7% seen once. Sequenced here: CD4+ T cells sorted from PBMCs, sampled 5 days after the yellow fever booster vaccination. The receptors were sampled from a young man who received the YFV17D yellow fever vaccine. The CDR3 runs from the conserved cysteine through the conserved F or W. A D gene is named only where the DNA matches it firmly. Clone size is stated in some rows and not others, as once, few, many or a class when expanded.

J gene: TRBJ2-7; V gene: TRBV7-2; D gene: TRBD2; clone size: many; CDR3 DNA: TGTGCCAGCGACCAAGTAGCGGGGGACGAGCAGTACTTC; CDR3 protein: CASDQVAGDEQYF
J gene: TRBJ2-7; V gene: TRBV20-1; D gene: NA; clone size: NA; CDR3 DNA: TGCAGTGCTAGTTCCAGGCTGTTTGAGCAGTACTTC; CDR3 protein: CSASSRLFEQYF
J gene: TRBJ2-3; V gene: TRBV7-2; D gene: NA; clone size: many; CDR3 DNA: TGTGCCAGCAGGACATACACGAGCACAGATACGCAGTATTTT; CDR3 protein: CASRTYTSTDTQYF
J gene: TRBJ2-1; V gene: TRBV11-2; D gene: TRBD2; clone size: many; CDR3 DNA: TGTGCCAGCAGCGTGCCCCGGGCGGGAGGACGCTCCTACAATGAGCAGTTCTTC; CDR3 protein: CASSVPRAGGRSYNEQFF
J gene: TRBJ2-7; V gene: TRBV6-5; D gene: NA; clone size: many; CDR3 DNA: TGTGCCAGCAGTAACCTTTTTACGGGGACCTACGAGCAGTACTTC; CDR3 protein: CASSNLFTGTYEQYF
J gene: TRBJ1-2; V gene: TRBV7-2; D gene: NA; clone size: many; CDR3 DNA: TGTGCCAGCAGCCCAAGGGGTATTTGGGGCTACACCTTC; CDR3 protein: CASSPRGIWGYTF
J gene: TRBJ2-3; V gene: TRBV20-1; D gene: NA; clone size: many; CDR3 DNA: TGCAGTGCTAGAGGAAGGGGTACGCAGTATTTT; CDR3 protein: CSARGRGTQYF
J gene: TRBJ2-7; V gene: TRBV20-1; D gene: TRBD1; clone size: many; CDR3 DNA: TGCAGTGCTTTCAGCCGGGACAGAGCATACGAGCAGTACTTC; CDR3 protein: CSAFSRDRAYEQYF
J gene: TRBJ2-1; V gene: TRBV25-1; D gene: NA; clone size: many; CDR3 DNA: TGTGCCAGCAGAGGAACTAGTCAAGGGAATGAGCAGTTCTTC; CDR3 protein: CASRGTSQGNEQFF
J gene: TRBJ1-3; V gene: TRBV12-3/TRBV12-4; D gene: NA; clone size: many; CDR3 DNA: TGTGCCAGCACCCCCACCATCTCTGGAAACACCATATATTTT; CDR3 protein: CASTPTISGNTIYF
J gene: TRBJ2-7; V gene: TRBV10-3; D gene: NA; clone size: many; CDR3 DNA: TGTGCCATCAGTGACAGGACGTTTTCGGACGAGCAGTACTTC; CDR3 protein: CAISDRTFSDEQYF
J gene: TRBJ2-1; V gene: TRBV20-1; D gene: TRBD2; clone size: NA; CDR3 DNA: TGCAGTGCTCCCAAGCCTAGCGGGAGTTCGAGGTACAATGAGCAGTTCTTC; CDR3 protein: CSAPKPSGSSRYNEQFF
J gene: TRBJ2-5; V gene: TRBV11-2; D gene: NA; clone size: many; CDR3 DNA: TGTGCCAGCAGCTTACATACCCTAGGGACCCAGTACTTC; CDR3 protein: CASSLHTLGTQYF
J gene: TRBJ2-1; V gene: TRBV7-8; D gene: NA; clone size: many; CDR3 DNA: TGTGCCAGCAGCTATGCGGGCCCCCTGCGGTTCTTC; CDR3 protein: CASSYAGPLRFF
J gene: TRBJ1-2; V gene: TRBV12-3/TRBV12-4; D gene: NA; clone size: many; CDR3 DNA: TGTGCCAGCACCCCAGGCAGGGATCTGACCTTC; CDR3 protein: CASTPGRDLTF
J gene: TRBJ2-1; V gene: TRBV20-1; D gene: TRBD2; clone size: many; CDR3 DNA: TGCAGTGCCTATTACGGGACTAGCGGCAATGAGCAGTTCTTC; CDR3 protein: CSAYYGTSGNEQFF
J gene: TRBJ2-1; V gene: TRBV4-3; D gene: TRBD2; clone size: many; CDR3 DNA: TGCGCCAGCAGCCAAGAAGTGGGGACTAGCCACAATGAGCAGTTCTTC; CDR3 protein: CASSQEVGTSHNEQFF
J gene: TRBJ2-5; V gene: TRBV5-1; D gene: TRBD1; clone size: many; CDR3 DNA: TGCGCCAGCAGCTTGGACAGGGGGCAAGAGACCCAGTACTTC; CDR3 protein: CASSLDRGQETQYF
J gene: TRBJ1-5; V gene: TRBV2; D gene: NA; clone size: many; CDR3 DNA: TGTGCCAGCACCCCCGACCGGAACAATCAGCCCCAGCATTTT; CDR3 protein: CASTPDRNNQPQHF
J gene: TRBJ2-1; V gene: TRBV6-5; D gene: NA; clone size: many; CDR3 DNA: TGTGCCAGCAGTTCTACTAGCAGGAATGAGCAGTTCTTC; CDR3 protein: CASSSTSRNEQFF
J gene: TRBJ2-5; V gene: TRBV3-1; D gene: NA; clone size: many; CDR3 DNA: TGTGCCAGCAGCCAAGTAGGGGGGACACTCCGGGGGACCCAGTACTTC; CDR3 protein: CASSQVGGTLRGTQYF
J gene: TRBJ2-7; V gene: TRBV5-5; D gene: TRBD2; clone size: many; CDR3 DNA: TGTGCCAGCAGGTGGATTGACGGGACTAGCGGTTTCTCCTACGAGCAGTACTTC; CDR3 protein: CASRWIDGTSGFSYEQYF
J gene: TRBJ2-3; V gene: TRBV28; D gene: TRBD2; clone size: few; CDR3 DNA: TGTGCCAGCAGTTTACCGGGAGGGCCGGGAGATACGCAGTATTTT; CDR3 protein: CASSLPGGPGDTQYF
J gene: TRBJ2-7; V gene: TRBV20-1; D gene: NA; clone size: NA; CDR3 DNA: TGCAGTGCTAGATCCGGACGTGGGGAGTACTTC; CDR3 protein: CSARSGRGEYF
J gene: TRBJ2-2; V gene: TRBV7-8; D gene: NA; clone size: many; CDR3 DNA: TGTGCCAGCAGCTTAGCGCTGGAGACCGGGGAGCTGTTTTTT; CDR3 protein: CASSLALETGELFF
J gene: TRBJ2-5; V gene: TRBV29-1; D gene: TRBD2; clone size: many; CDR3 DNA: TGCAGCTTCGGGGGGGAGACCCAGTACTTC; CDR3 protein: CSFGGETQYF
J gene: TRBJ2-5; V gene: TRBV3-1; D gene: TRBD1; clone size: few; CDR3 DNA: TGTGCCAGCCACTCCGGAAGGACAGGACATCAAGAGACCCAGTACTTC; CDR3 protein: CASHSGRTGHQETQYF
J gene: TRBJ1-1; V gene: TRBV7-8; D gene: NA; clone size: few; CDR3 DNA: TGTGCCAGCAGCTCACTCTTCGTAGGAGGGACGGCTTTCTTT; CDR3 protein: CASSSLFVGGTAFF
J gene: TRBJ2-3; V gene: TRBV25-1; D gene: NA; clone size: many; CDR3 DNA: TGTGCCAGCAGTGAAAGGGGGACTTTGAGCACAGATACGCAGTATTTT; CDR3 protein: CASSERGTLSTDTQYF
J gene: TRBJ1-3; V gene: TRBV29-1; D gene: NA; clone size: many; CDR3 DNA: TGCAGCGTTTCCCTGGCAGGGGCTGGAAACACCATATATTTT; CDR3 protein: CSVSLAGAGNTIYF
J gene: TRBJ2-1; V gene: TRBV5-1; D gene: TRBD2; clone size: many; CDR3 DNA: TGCGCCAGCAGCTTGATTGGGACTAGCGCGAACAATGAGCAGTTCTTC; CDR3 protein: CASSLIGTSANNEQFF
J gene: TRBJ2-1; V gene: TRBV5-1; D gene: NA; clone size: many; CDR3 DNA: TGCGCCAGCACGTCCAGGGCTAGTCATGAGCAGTTCTTC; CDR3 protein: CASTSRASHEQFF
J gene: TRBJ2-1; V gene: TRBV6-1; D gene: NA; clone size: many; CDR3 DNA: TGTGCCAGCAGTGAAACAGCCCACTGGGAGCAGTTCTTC; CDR3 protein: CASSETAHWEQFF
J gene: TRBJ2-3; V gene: TRBV2; D gene: NA; clone size: many; CDR3 DNA: TGTGCCAGCAGTCGGGGAAGGGGCACAGATACGCAGTATTTT; CDR3 protein: CASSRGRGTDTQYF
J gene: TRBJ2-7; V gene: TRBV7-2; D gene: NA; clone size: many; CDR3 DNA: TGTGCCAGCAGCTTATCCTATTCCTACGAGCAGTACTTC; CDR3 protein: CASSLSYSYEQYF
J gene: TRBJ2-1; V gene: TRBV24-1; D gene: TRBD1; clone size: many; CDR3 DNA: TGTGCCACCGCCGGGCCAGGGGGTTTATCCAATGAGCAGTTCTTC; CDR3 protein: CATAGPGGLSNEQFF
J gene: TRBJ2-2; V gene: TRBV12-3/TRBV12-4; D gene: NA; clone size: many; CDR3 DNA: TGTGCCAGCAGTTCCCGACGGACCGGGGAGCTGTTTTTT; CDR3 protein: CASSSRRTGELFF
J gene: TRBJ2-4; V gene: TRBV18; D gene: TRBD2; clone size: few; CDR3 DNA: TGTGCCAGCTCACCACCGGCTAGCGGGACCCCCAAAAACATTCAGTACTTC; CDR3 protein: CASSPPASGTPKNIQYF
J gene: TRBJ2-1; V gene: TRBV6-6; D gene: NA; clone size: many; CDR3 DNA: TGTGCCAGCAGTTACGACCAAACGGGTGAGCAGTTCTTC; CDR3 protein: CASSYDQTGEQFF
J gene: TRBJ2-1; V gene: TRBV6-2/TRBV6-3; D gene: TRBD2; clone size: many; CDR3 DNA: TGTGCCAGCAGTTCAGGCCCCAGGGTAGCGGGAACTTATGAGCAGTTCTTC; CDR3 protein: CASSSGPRVAGTYEQFF
J gene: TRBJ2-7; V gene: TRBV6-2/TRBV6-3; D gene: NA; clone size: few; CDR3 DNA: TGTGCCAGCACCCCAGAGGGGGGCACGGTAGCGGCGTCCTACGAGCAGTACTTC; CDR3 protein: CASTPEGGTVAASYEQYF
J gene: TRBJ1-4; V gene: TRBV9; D gene: NA; clone size: many; CDR3 DNA: TGTGCCAGCAGCGCCATATCAGGTGAAAAACTGTTTTTT; CDR3 protein: CASSAISGEKLFF
J gene: TRBJ2-3; V gene: TRBV19; D gene: NA; clone size: many; CDR3 DNA: TGTGCCAGTAGTATAGCGGCTAGCACAGATACGCAGTATTTT; CDR3 protein: CASSIAASTDTQYF
J gene: TRBJ2-3; V gene: TRBV7-2; D gene: TRBD1; clone size: many; CDR3 DNA: TGTGCCAGCAGTGTACAGGGGAGTAGCACAGATACGCAGTATTTT; CDR3 protein: CASSVQGSSTDTQYF
J gene: TRBJ2-2; V gene: TRBV27; D gene: NA; clone size: NA; CDR3 DNA: TGTGCCAGCAGTCGCTACCCTACCGGGGAGCTGTTTTTT; CDR3 protein: CASSRYPTGELFF
J gene: TRBJ1-1; V gene: TRBV7-2; D gene: TRBD1; clone size: many; CDR3 DNA: TGTGCCAGCAGCTTAAAAAGGGACAGCGTAATGAACACTGAAGCTTTCTTT; CDR3 protein: CASSLKRDSVMNTEAFF
J gene: TRBJ1-5; V gene: TRBV19; D gene: NA; clone size: many; CDR3 DNA: TGTGCCAGTAATCGCGGAGACAATCAGCCCCAGCATTTT; CDR3 protein: CASNRGDNQPQHF
J gene: TRBJ2-1; V gene: TRBV5-4; D gene: NA; clone size: few; CDR3 DNA: TGTGCCAGCAGCTTTTCTAGCGTCAGGAGGAACAATGAGCAGTTCTTC; CDR3 protein: CASSFSSVRRNNEQFF
J gene: TRBJ2-3; V gene: TRBV24-1; D gene: TRBD2; clone size: few; CDR3 DNA: TGTGCCACCAGTGACTTCACTAGCGGGAGGACAGATACGCAGTATTTT; CDR3 protein: CATSDFTSGRTDTQYF
J gene: TRBJ1-2; V gene: TRBV30; D gene: NA; clone size: NA; CDR3 DNA: TGTGCCTGGAGTGTACCCCGGCCTACTTCTGGCACCTTC; CDR3 protein: CAWSVPRPTSGTF